One sample yielded the 30 T cell receptor beta chains listed below, sequenced in a study of blood T cell repertoires in COVID-19. This table comes from immunoSEQ multiplex PCR, and its TCRdb copy is limited to in-frame clones, with some not included. Of a few hundred thousand clones in the sample, 70% to 90% were seen once. The sample comprised PBMCs or T cells enriched from blood (not recorded which). The origin of the receptors is a man aged 25 to 40 who had recovered from COVID-19.

The rearrangement joins TRBV5-4 to TRBJ1-1; 8 bases line up with TRBD1. The V segment lost 3 bases and the J segment 3 bases; nucleotides outside the gene matches: 4. The germline CDR1 and CDR2 sequences are SGHNT and YYREEE (reference sequence). This CDR3 region has 14 residues. The CDR3 reads CASSSGQAYTEAFF. In DNA, the CDR3 is TGTGCCAGCAGCTCGGGACAGGCTTACACTGAAGCTTTCTTT.

The rearrangement uses TRBV9 and TRBJ1-1; 9 bases map to TRBD1. J was trimmed by 1 base and V by 4 bases; bases with no gene match: 5. The CDR3 has 15 residues. The germline CDR1 and CDR2 sequences are SGDLS and YYNGEE. CDR3 amino acids: CASSFGTGSNTEAFF. In DNA form, the CDR3 reads TGTGCCAGCAGCTTCGGGACAGGGTCGAACACTGAAGCTTTCTTT.

This chain joins TRBV19 and TRBJ1-2; 10 nucleotides match TRBD1. Germline loops: CDR1 LNHDA, CDR2 SQIVND (reference sequence). The junction had 4 bases not matched to a gene; V was cut back by 10 bases and J by 5 bases. This CDR3 has 12 amino acids. CDR3 nucleotides: TGTGCCACCCGGGACAGGGGTTATGGCTACACCTTC. Protein: CATRDRGYGYTF.

This chain links TRBV5-1 with TRBJ1-6; 11 nucleotides align to TRBD1. From germline, CDR1 is SGHRS and CDR2 YFSETQ. Trimming cost V 1 base and J 10 bases; bases outside gene matches: 10. The CDR3 spans 17 residues. In nucleotides, the CDR3 is TGCGCCAGCAGCTTGACCTACCCCGGGACAGGGGGGTCACCCCTCCACTTT. Translating gives CASSLTYPGTGGSPLHF.

V and J are TRBV19 and TRBJ1-1; possibly TRBD1 for D (5 bases). This CDR3 region has 15 residues. V shed 4 bases and J shed 5 bases, with 17 bases lying between them. Germline V lookup: CDR1 LNHDA, CDR2 SQIVND (reference sequence). The CDR3 DNA is TGTGCCAGTAGTACCCTGGCAGGCGGGGCTACTGAAGCTTTCTTT. Translating it yields CASSTLAGGATEAFF. Complete variable domain (other parts from reference TRBV19 and TRBJ1-1): DGGITQSPKYLFRKEGQNVTLSCEQNLNHDAMYWYRQDPGQGLRLIYYSQIVNDFQKGDIAEGYSVSREKKESFPLTVTSAQKNPTAFYLCASSTLAGGATEAFFGQGTRLTVV.

This sequence joins TRBV19 and TRBJ1-5; no clear D gene. The germline gives CDR1 LNHDA, CDR2 SQIVND (reference sequence). The CDR3 contains 14 residues. The V end lost 10 bases, the J end lost 2 bases, and 15 bases lay between the germline ends. The CDR3 sequence: CATLREFGNQPQHF. The CDR3 DNA is TGTGCCACCCTAAGGGAGTTTGGCAATCAGCCCCAGCATTTT.

V is TRBV7-3 and J is TRBJ2-3; 8 nucleotides agree with TRBD1. Unmatched junction bases numbered 5, after V lost 4 bases and J lost 5 bases. This CDR3 comprises 14 residues. Germline CDR1 is SGHTA and CDR2 is FQGTGA. The CDR3 here is CASSSGQGRDTQYF. The DNA of the CDR3 is TGTGCCAGCAGCTCAGGACAGGGCAGAGATACGCAGTATTTT.

The chain employs TRBV2 and TRBJ2-5; 10 bases match TRBD2. The J segment lost 5 bases and the V segment lost 6 bases, leaving 3 bases of the junction unmatched. The CDR3 extends over 13 amino acids. Germline lookup yields CDR1 SNHLY and CDR2 FYNNEI. The CDR3 bases are TGTGCCAGCAGGAGCGGGGGGGCGGAGACCCAGTACTTC. Translated, it gives CASRSGGAETQYF.

V gene TRBV19 combines with J gene TRBJ2-7; 11 nucleotides line up with TRBD1. Germline CDR1 and CDR2: LNHDA and SQIVND (reference sequence). Trimming took 4 bases from V and 2 from J; bases not matched to a gene: 4. The CDR3 covers 15 residues. This CDR3 is CASSTGTGGTYEQYF. For the CDR3, the DNA is TGTGCCAGTAGTACCGGGACAGGGGGTACCTACGAGCAGTACTTC. The full variable domain, in which reference TRBV19 and TRBJ2-7 provide the parts outside the CDR3, is DGGITQSPKYLFRKEGQNVTLSCEQNLNHDAMYWYRQDPGQGLRLIYYSQIVNDFQKGDIAEGYSVSREKKESFPLTVTSAQKNPTAFYLCASSTGTGGTYEQYFGPGTRLTVT.

V and J are TRBV10-2 and TRBJ2-7; 8 positions agree with TRBD2. The CDR3 is made up of 17 amino acids. Trimming took 3 bases from V and 2 from J; bases not matched to a gene: 12. Germline values: CDR1 WSHSY, CDR2 SAAADI. The chain's CDR3 is CASSDPVGSGGTYEQYF. CDR3 in DNA: TGCGCCAGCAGTGACCCCGTCGGGAGCGGGGGTACCTACGAGCAGTACTTC.

The chain couples TRBV7-2 to TRBJ1-1; D unresolved. This CDR3 contains 14 residues. The germline V and J ends were trimmed by 3 bases and 0 bases, with 8 bases remaining between them. Germline CDR1 is SGHTA and CDR2 is FQGNSA. Written as DNA, the CDR3 is TGTGCCAGCAGCTTCTTGGAGGTGAACACTGAAGCTTTCTTT. Encoded protein: CASSFLEVNTEAFF. Supplemented by reference TRBV7-2 and TRBJ1-1, the full variable domain reads GAGVSQSPSNKVTEKGKDVELRCDPISGHTALYWYRQSLGQGLEFLIYFQGNSAPDKSGLPSDRFSAERTGGSVSTLTIQRTQQEDSAVYLCASSFLEVNTEAFFGQGTRLTVV.

The chain has TRBV12-3 or TRBV12-4 and TRBJ2-2; D remains unclear. Between the trimmed V and J ends, which lost 7 bases and 1 base, there was a span of 7 bases. The CDR3 spans 13 residues. The CDR3 sequence: CASNDMNTGELFF. The CDR3 nucleotides read TGTGCCAGCAATGACATGAACACCGGGGAGCTGTTTTTT.

This clone was seen only a few times. V gene TRBV19 combines with J gene TRBJ1-5; D may be TRBD1 (6 bases). Germline V lookup: CDR1 LNHDA, CDR2 SQIVND (reference sequence). The CDR3 runs to 15 residues. V was cut by 2 bases and J by 2 bases, with 10 bases left in between. CDR3: CASSIPRQGNQPQHF. The DNA of the CDR3 is TGTGCCAGTAGTATACCCCGACAGGGCAATCAGCCCCAGCATTTT.

V gene TRBV5-1 combines with J gene TRBJ2-2, with a tentative D call TRBD1 (5 bases). The germline V gene has CDR1 SGHRS and CDR2 YFSETQ. V was cut by 4 bases and J by 7 bases, with 11 bases left in between. The CDR3 consists of 13 residues. The CDR3 DNA is TGCGCCAGCAGCCTTCTTAGGGGCGGGGAGCTGTTTTTT. This sequence encodes CASSLLRGGELFF.

The chain combines TRBV5-4 with TRBJ2-5; 8 nucleotides align to TRBD1. Trimming removed 3 bases from V and 1 base from J; junction bases left unmatched: 5. Per germline, CDR1 SGHNT and CDR2 YYREEE (reference sequence). This CDR3 contains 15 residues. In nucleotides, the CDR3 is TGTGCCAGCAGCTCGCCGACAGGGGTCCAAGAGACCCAGTACTTC. Its translation is CASSSPTGVQETQYF.

The chain carries TRBV3-1 (or the pseudogene TRBV3-2) and TRBJ1-6; 9 bases are a match to TRBD1. Trimming at V came to 5 bases and at J to 1 base, leaving 12 bases not matched to a gene. Germline CDR1 and CDR2: LGHDT and YNNKEL (reference sequence). This CDR3 is built from 19 residues. In nucleotides, the CDR3 is TGTGCCAGCAGCATCGACAGGGGGTTTTCGGGGTCCTATAATTCACCCCTCCACTTT. Encoded protein: CASSIDRGFSGSYNSPLHF.

The gene calls are TRBV6-2 or TRBV6-3 and TRBJ1-1; the D gene is possibly TRBD1 (6 bases). Germline CDR1 and CDR2: MNHEY and SVGEGT. CDR3 length: 15 amino acids. V was clipped by 2 bases and J by 1 base, with 11 bases between them. CDR3 in amino acids: CASSYTRGPNTEAFF. The CDR3 DNA follows: TGTGCCAGCAGTTACACCAGGGGTCCGAACACTGAAGCTTTCTTT.

This clone was seen only once. This chain links TRBV27 with TRBJ2-7, with TRBD1 identical over 7 bases. This CDR3 region has 18 residues. V dropped 3 bases and J dropped 3; count of bases not matched to a gene: 17. Germline V gene lookup returns CDR1 MNHEY and CDR2 SMNVEV (reference sequence). DNA for the CDR3: TGTGCCAGCAGTTTTGGGGCTTATCCGGGACAGAAAAACTACGAGCAGTACTTC. It is translated as CASSFGAYPGQKNYEQYF.

V usage is TRBV5-6 and J usage is TRBJ1-2, with 8 bases aligning to TRBD1. CDR1 SGHDT and CDR2 YYEEEE come from the germline V gene. The trim removed 1 base at V and 5 bases at J, leaving 7 bases unmatched. The CDR3 is 15 residues long. The CDR3 spells CASSLLAGGAYGYTF. In DNA, the CDR3 is TGTGCCAGCAGCTTGTTGGCAGGGGGCGCTTATGGCTACACCTTC.

This clone was observed a single time. The chain links TRBV5-4 to TRBJ2-1; weak D call: TRBD1 (5 bases). This CDR3 region has 16 residues. The V gene's germline CDR1 is SGHNT and CDR2 YYREEE (reference sequence). V lost 4 bases to trimming and J lost 10 bases, with 24 bases between them. Here the CDR3 DNA reads TGTGCCAGCAGCGGGAAGGGGCTAGGATCTATAGGGGAGCAGTTCTTC. This codes for CASSGKGLGSIGEQFF.

V and J are TRBV7-2 and TRBJ2-1, with TRBD1 as a possible D gene (6 bases). V dropped 4 bases and J dropped 5 bases, with 9 bases sitting between them. The CDR3 has 13 amino acids. In germline, CDR1 is SGHTA, CDR2 FQGNSA. The CDR3 DNA reads as TGTGCCAGCAGCTCGGGACAAAACAATGAGCAGTTCTTC. Its protein is CASSSGQNNEQFF.

The genes are TRBV4-3 and TRBJ1-2; D may be TRBD1 (6 bases). CDR3 length: 16 amino acids. The germline CDR1 and CDR2 sequences are LGHNA and YSLEER. V was shortened by 3 bases and J by 5 bases, with 19 bases between the two germline ends. As DNA, the CDR3 is TGCGCCAGCAGCCACCCCCCACCGGCAGGGGAGTATGGCTACACCTTC. It codes for CASSHPPPAGEYGYTF.

The rearrangement joins TRBV11-2 to TRBJ2-1; D not resolved. Trimming stripped 7 bases from V and 3 bases from J, with 13 bases between. CDR1 is SGHAT and CDR2 is FQNNGV in the germline V gene. The CDR3 runs to 14 residues. CDR3 DNA: TGTGCCAGCACTACTCCAAAGTACTACAATGAGCAGTTCTTC. As protein: CASTTPKYYNEQFF.

The rearrangement links TRBV5-8 to TRBJ2-7, with 7 nucleotides matching TRBD1. V lost 7 bases and J lost 9; bases outside the gene matches: 13. Germline lookup yields CDR1 SGHTS and CDR2 YDEGEE. The CDR3 contains 13 residues. The CDR3 loop reads CASDGTVRIGQYF. The CDR3 DNA follows: TGTGCCAGCGATGGGACAGTACGTATCGGGCAGTACTTC.

V and J are TRBV3-1 (or the pseudogene TRBV3-2) and TRBJ2-1; D call uncertain. Germline V gives CDR1 LGHDT, CDR2 YNNKEL (reference sequence). This CDR3 is built from 14 residues. With 3 bases removed from V and 5 bases from J, the gap between germline ends came to 11 bases. This chain's CDR3 is CASSQKFSDNEQFF. The CDR3 DNA sequence: TGTGCCAGCAGCCAGAAATTCTCGGACAATGAGCAGTTCTTC.

This chain uses TRBV30 with TRBJ1-2, with D possibly matching TRBD1 (6 bases). Germline CDR1 reads GTSNPN; CDR2 reads SVGIG (reference sequence). The CDR3 has 16 residues. Deletions cut 2 bases from V and 1 base from J, with 17 bases between. The CDR3 sequence: CAWSLLGAVLNYGYTF. The DNA for the CDR3 is TGTGCCTGGAGTCTACTGGGGGCAGTGCTTAACTATGGCTACACCTTC.

The chain has TRBV5-1 and TRBJ2-5; 8 bases line up with TRBD1. Losses at the gene ends were 4 bases for V and 4 bases for J; bases not matched to a gene: 6. This CDR3 spans 14 amino acids. Germline lookup yields CDR1 SGHRS and CDR2 YFSETQ. The CDR3 DNA follows: TGCGCCAGCAGCCATGGACAGGGTGTAGAGACCCAGTACTTC. Encoded protein: CASSHGQGVETQYF.

The J gene is TRBJ1-2, the V gene TRBV27; a weak D match, TRBD1 (5 bases). Germline CDR1 and CDR2: MNHEY and SMNVEV (reference sequence). The CDR3 consists of 18 residues. V was trimmed by 7 bases and J by 0 bases, leaving 24 bases between them. In DNA, the CDR3 is TGTGCCAGCACCCCCTATCGCGGGACGAGATCGACTAACTATGGCTACACCTTC. Its protein product is CASTPYRGTRSTNYGYTF.

The chain joins TRBV7-3 to TRBJ2-3; no definite D call. From germline, CDR1 is SGHTA and CDR2 FQGTGA. V was pared by 2 bases and J by 0 bases, with 9 bases between. The length of the CDR3 is 15 residues. In DNA form, the CDR3 reads TGTGCCAGCAGCTTACACGGGTACAGCACAGATACGCAGTATTTT. This gives the protein CASSLHGYSTDTQYF.

The gene calls are TRBV7-8 and TRBJ1-2, with D perhaps matching TRBD1 (5 bases). Trimming left V 5 bases short and J 4 bases short, with 17 bases between. Per germline, CDR1 SGHVS and CDR2 FQNEAQ. The CDR3 length is 15 residues. The CDR3 region is CASSLTDILPYGYTF. CDR3 bases: TGTGCCAGCAGCCTAACGGACATACTTCCCTATGGCTACACCTTC.